This entry features one TCR beta chain sequence. The record originates from a study of blood T cell repertoires in COVID-19. Overall study context: The study drew acute and convalescent COVID-19 samples from the United States, Italy and Spain.

This CDR3 is built from 18 residues. Germline-derived CDR1 and CDR2 are MGHRA and YSYEKL. Germline trimming cut 2 bases from V and 2 bases from J; bases unmatched to any gene: 11. Participants were aged about 18 to 90 years, lived in 25 or so US areas, and enrolled virtually. Methods used by the authors: For nucleated cells, counts were estimated from reference gene primer amplification. Libraries were prepared by immunoSEQ multiplex PCR; TCRdb keeps only in-frame clonotypes and omits some of them. The V and J calls and clone size are taken from that table; D and trimming were inferred from the DNA. There are 140,000 or so clones in the sample; roughly four fifths occur only once, and more than 3% lies in the top ten.

Sequencing was done on a sample of PBMCs or T cells enriched from blood (not recorded which). The chain employs TRBV4-1 and TRBJ2-7, with 11 bases lining up with TRBD1. This sequence was found in a woman aged 50 to 65 with acute COVID-19. DNA for the CDR3: TGCGCCAGCAGCCAACTAGGACAGGGGGCATCATCGGCCTACGAGCAGTACTTC. Residues: CASSQLGQGASSAYEQYF.